The sequence of this T cell receptor beta chain was determined in a study of T cell responses to AZD1222 COVID-19 vaccine. About the study: Doses given second, at about 4 or about 12 weeks, were pooled. General study results and limits: The study found vaccine-associated CD4 TCRs spanning spike, dominant at 160-218 and 743-854.

A few counts support this clone. Its antigen remains unidentified. Assay used: immunoSEQ multiplex PCR; TCRdb lists only in-frame clones, some missing. Among 90,000 to 120,000 clones listed, more than 70% were seen once. The ends were cut back, 6 bases at V and 3 bases at J, with 23 bases in the middle. Germline loops: CDR1 SGHTA, CDR2 FQGNSA. This CDR3 has 17 amino acids. This TCR came from an adult in good health. Material: peripheral blood, obtained on day 0 of AZD1222 vaccination. The V call is TRBV7-2, the J call TRBJ1-1, with D maybe TRBD1 (6 bases). CDR3 residues: CASRTSGAAGSYTEAFF. The CDR3 DNA sequence: TGTGCCAGCAGAACTTCGGGGGCGGCGGGATCGTACACTGAAGCTTTCTTT.